The subject of this entry is one TCR beta chain. This specimen belongs to a study of cytomegalovirus exposure and HLA in healthy donors. Study details: From donors who were HLA-typed, an early data release held 75 million to 85 million unique TCRs.

PCR employed 60 Vbeta and 13 Jbeta primers. Produced via immunoSEQ multiplex PCR; TCRdb's table is partial and in-frame only. This sample has 140,000 or so clones, with 70% to 85% found just once. CDR1 and CDR2 from the germline V gene are SGHRS and YFSETQ. The CDR3 spans 16 residues. V lost 7 bases, J lost 2 bases, and 18 bases lay in between. J is TRBJ2-2 and V is TRBV5-1; D is unclear. The receptor comes from a male donor in good health and CMV-seronegative. The material sequenced was PBMCs. The CDR3 nucleotides are TGCGCCAGCTCCGGTGGAGCCCGCGGTAACACCGGGGAGCTGTTTTTT. This sequence encodes CASSGGARGNTGELFF.